A single sample gave rise to the 10 T cell receptor beta chains below, sequenced in a study of shared clonotypes between healthy human individuals (dated by TCRdb to the early 2020s). The library came from the immunoSEQ multiplex PCR assay. TCRdb holds this immuneACCESS table with in-frame rearrangements only. Some clones are missing; in checked studies, unresolved V genes explain under half, and the rest has no known cause. The sample yields around 2.1 million clones; about 93% were counted once. Together, the top ten hold about 1.8% of the sample. CD8 naive samples consisted of CD45RO-negative cells that were positively selected for CCR7, yielding a CD45RA+CCR7+ population without TemRA cells. Sequenced sample: naive CD8+ T cells from PBMCs. The cell subset or site label corresponds to: CD45RA+CCR7+. The receptor set was obtained from a man younger than 35 in good health. Some clones in this sample may be carry-over from other donors' samples.

The rearrangement uses TRBV4-2 and TRBJ2-2; 9 bases line up with TRBD1. The CDR3 totals 17 residues. CDR1 and CDR2 (germline): LGHNA, YNFKEQ. J was trimmed by 11 bases and V by 1 base; bases with no gene match: 14. CDR3 DNA: TGTGCCAGCAGCCAAGTTTTCTTGGACAGGGGATCTAGAGAGCTGTTTTTT. It is translated as CASSQVFLDRGSRELFF.

This clone was detected a few times. The chain carries TRBV4-2 and TRBJ1-2; 7 bases match TRBD1. Germline trimming cut 4 bases from V and 7 bases from J; bases unmatched to any gene: 9. The CDR3 runs to 14 residues. Looked up from germline, CDR1 is LGHNA and CDR2 is YNFKEQ. The CDR3 region is CASSLPPRGTGYTF. In nucleotides, the CDR3 is TGTGCCAGCAGCCTGCCTCCCAGGGGGACTGGCTACACCTTC.

With respect to this clone: This CDR3 is also generated by other DNA sequences in the sample. The chain links TRBV7-9 to TRBJ2-1, with 8 bases identical to TRBD2. The CDR3 contains 15 residues. Germline assignment: CDR1 SEHNR and CDR2 FQNEAQ (reference sequence). V lost 5 bases and J lost 0; bases outside the gene matches: 3. In nucleotides, the CDR3 is TGTGCCAGCAGCCTAAGCGGGAGCTCCTACAATGAGCAGTTCTTC. As protein: CASSLSGSSYNEQFF. The full variable domain, completed using reference TRBV7-9 and TRBJ2-1, is DTGVSQNPRHKITKRGQNVTFRCDPISEHNRLYWYRQTLGQGPEFLTYFQNEAQLEKSRLLSDRFSAERPKGSFSTLEIQRTEQGDSAMYLCASSLSGSSYNEQFFGPGTRLTVL.

This clone was seen once. The chain employs TRBV14 and TRBJ1-1; D may be TRBD1 (5 bases). CDR3 length equals 17 residues. Germline V lookup: CDR1 SGHDN, CDR2 FVKESK. Deletions cut 0 bases from V and 1 base from J, with 15 bases between. The CDR3 sequence: CASSQDRRATGNTEAFF. The CDR3 DNA reads as TGTGCCAGCAGCCAAGATCGTAGGGCCACAGGGAACACTGAAGCTTTCTTT.

The chain couples TRBV4-3 to TRBJ2-1; the D is unclear. Germline lookup yields CDR1 LGHNA and CDR2 YSLEER. V shed 1 base and J shed 5 bases, with 9 bases lying between them. The CDR3 loop spans 14 amino acids. The CDR3 spells CASSQVVRNNEQFF. CDR3 sequence (DNA): TGCGCCAGCAGCCAAGTGGTAAGGAACAATGAGCAGTTCTTC.

The chain couples TRBV29-1 to TRBJ2-7; D unclear. Looked up from germline, CDR1 is SQVTM and CDR2 is ANQGSEA. The CDR3 extends over 12 amino acids. V was trimmed by 0 bases and J by 7 bases, leaving 10 bases between them. In DNA form, the CDR3 reads TGCAGCGTTGAAGATGGCGTGAAAGAGCAGTACTTC. This sequence encodes CSVEDGVKEQYF.

The chain links TRBV5-4 to TRBJ2-1; the D is unclear. V was clipped by 4 bases and J by 9 bases, with 14 bases between them. The CDR3 totals 13 residues. The germline V gene encodes CDR1 SGHNT and CDR2 YYREEE (reference sequence). CDR3 nucleotides: TGTGCCAGCAGCCCCGGCGATTGGCGTGAGCAGTTCTTC. Protein product: CASSPGDWREQFF.

The J gene is TRBJ1-1, the V gene TRBV19; TRBD1 agrees at 7 bases. V lost 7 bases to trimming and J lost 2 bases; unmatched junction nucleotides: 16. Germline V lookup: CDR1 LNHDA, CDR2 SQIVND (reference sequence). The CDR3 extends over 17 amino acids. In DNA, the CDR3 is TGTGCCAGTACTCACGGGACAGACACAACCATAAACACTGAAGCTTTCTTT. This translates into CASTHGTDTTINTEAFF.

The J gene is TRBJ1-2, the V gene TRBV7-9; 10 bases agree with TRBD1. The germline gives CDR1 SEHNR, CDR2 FQNEAQ (reference sequence). CDR3 size: 16 residues. Germline trimming cut 1 base from V and 3 bases from J; bases unmatched to any gene: 5. The CDR3, as DNA: TGTGCCAGCAGCTTAGATCTCGGGACAGGGGACTATGGCTACACCTTC. Protein sequence: CASSLDLGTGDYGYTF.

The chain has TRBV5-6 and TRBJ1-5, with 9 positions matching TRBD1. The CDR3 length is 17 residues. The J segment lost 2 bases and the V segment lost 2 bases, leaving 8 bases of the junction unmatched. CDR1 is SGHDT and CDR2 is YYEEEE in the germline V gene. The CDR3, as DNA: TGTGCCAGCAGCTTCCGACAGGGGGAGTTTGGCAATCAGCCCCAGCATTTT. Translated: CASSFRQGEFGNQPQHF.